A single sample is the source of the 32 T cell receptor beta chains below, sequenced in a study of T cells in narcolepsy. Assay: immunoSEQ multiplex PCR; the TCRdb copy retains only in-frame clones and omits some. The sample holds 25,000 to 35,000 clones, roughly 86% seen once. Sequencing used CD45RA- memory CD4+ T cells from PBMCs. The receptor set was obtained from a human donor with narcolepsy.

This chain connects TRBV10-1 to TRBJ2-1, with a tentative D call TRBD1 (5 bases). Germline CDR1 and CDR2: WNHNN and SYGVQD (reference sequence). V was shortened by 3 bases and J by 0 bases, with 12 bases between the two germline ends. CDR3 length: 16 residues. CDR3 in DNA: TGCGCCAGCAGTGACCGACAGCCGAGCTCCTACAATGAGCAGTTCTTC. Protein product: CASSDRQPSSYNEQFF.

This clone has just one count. The V and J genes are TRBV7-2 and TRBJ2-1; possibly TRBD1 for D (6 bases). There are 14 residues in the CDR3. V was pared by 6 bases and J by 3 bases, with 12 bases between. CDR1 SGHTA and CDR2 FQGNSA come from the germline V gene. CDR3 nucleotides: TGTGCCAGCAGGAGAGGGGGTGGCTACAATGAGCAGTTCTTC. Translated: CASRRGGGYNEQFF.

The gene calls are TRBV2 and TRBJ2-2; D gene uncertain. Germline-derived CDR1 and CDR2 are SNHLY and FYNNEI. The CDR3 is 13 amino acids. Between the trimmed V and J ends, which lost 3 bases and 4 bases, there was a span of 6 bases. The DNA for the CDR3 is TGTGCCAGCAGTGACACTCCCACCGGGGAGCTGTTTTTT. This codes for CASSDTPTGELFF.

The rearrangement links TRBV27 to TRBJ1-5; TRBD1 might be the D (6 bases). V was shortened by 10 bases and J by 6 bases, with 25 bases between the two germline ends. Germline lookup yields CDR1 MNHEY and CDR2 SMNVEV (reference sequence). The CDR3 has 16 residues. The CDR3 region has the DNA TGTGCCATCGCCCCTACAGGGATTCCAAAGGGTCAGCCCCAGCATTTT. Translated, it gives CAIAPTGIPKGQPQHF.

This clone was recorded once. The V call is TRBV18, the J call TRBJ2-1; D possibly corresponds to TRBD2 (6 bases). V was pared by 3 bases and J by 6 bases, with 21 bases between. Germline V lookup: CDR1 KGHSH, CDR2 LQKENI. The CDR3 loop spans 17 amino acids. This CDR3 reads CASSPFGSEGNRNEQFF. In nucleotides, the CDR3 is TGTGCCAGCTCACCTTTCGGGTCGGAGGGGAACCGCAATGAGCAGTTCTTC. Variable domain in full (rest from reference TRBV18 and TRBJ2-1): NAGVMQNPRHLVRRRGQEARLRCSPMKGHSHVYWYRQLPEEGLKFMVYLQKENIIDESGMPKERFSAEFPKEGPSILRIQQVVRGDSAAYFCASSPFGSEGNRNEQFFGPGTRLTVL.

The chain joins TRBV6-1 to TRBJ1-5, with 7 bases identical to TRBD1. V shed 7 bases and J 6 bases; nucleotides not matched to a gene: 9. Per the germline V gene, CDR1 is MNHNS and CDR2 is SASEGT. This CDR3 has 14 residues. The CDR3 region has the DNA TGTGCCAGCAATCCGACAGGGTCCCTTCAGCCCCAGCATTTT. This sequence encodes CASNPTGSLQPQHF.

The chain joins TRBV7-9 to TRBJ2-5; D may be TRBD2 (6 bases). CDR3 length equals 15 residues. Germline assignment: CDR1 SEHNR and CDR2 FQNEAQ (reference sequence). Trimming pared 3 bases from V and 5 bases from J, leaving 16 bases between. The CDR3 DNA reads TGTGCCAGCAGCTTGGGCGGGGCTTCTACGGAGACCCAGTACTTC. As protein: CASSLGGASTETQYF.

The chain carries TRBV5-8 and TRBJ2-3, with 9 positions matching TRBD2. The CDR3 runs 15 residues. V was clipped by 6 bases and J by 2 bases; unmatched bases: 7. Germline V CDR1 and CDR2: SGHTS, YDEGEE. CDR3 DNA sequence: TGTGCCAGCACCCGGCTAGCGGGGTTCACAGATACGCAGTATTTT. Translating gives CASTRLAGFTDTQYF.

In this sample, this clone turned up a few times. This sequence joins TRBV9 and TRBJ2-2; perhaps D is TRBD1 or TRBD2 (5 bases each). The V end was cut by 0 bases, the J end by 4 bases, with 13 bases between. This CDR3 region has 16 residues. Germline CDR1 and CDR2: SGDLS and YYNGEE. CDR3 protein: CASSVAGTATTGELFF. The CDR3, as DNA: TGTGCCAGCAGCGTAGCCGGGACCGCTACCACCGGGGAGCTGTTTTTT.

This chain's CDR3 is CASSNLGLDKETQYF. In DNA form, the CDR3 reads TGCGCCAGCAGCAACCTCGGACTAGACAAAGAGACCCAGTACTTC. The chain is built from TRBV5-1 and TRBJ2-5, with TRBD2 matching 7 bases. Germline loops: CDR1 SGHRS, CDR2 YFSETQ. The trim removed 4 bases at V and 3 bases at J, leaving 9 bases unmatched. The CDR3 length is 15 residues.

V and J are TRBV6-1 and TRBJ1-1; 7 bases line up with TRBD1. The V gene end was trimmed by 4 bases and the J gene end by 3 bases; junction bases not matched to a gene: 14. Germline V gene data show CDR1 as MNHNS and CDR2 as SASEGT. The CDR3 consists of 17 residues. The CDR3 loop is CASSGGRRGPTYTEAFF. The CDR3 bases are TGTGCCAGCAGTGGAGGGAGAAGGGGGCCGACGTACACTGAAGCTTTCTTT.

The rearrangement joins TRBV10-2 to TRBJ1-4; D ambiguous. Germline-derived CDR1 and CDR2 are WSHSY and SAAADI. The V end was cut by 6 bases, the J end by 0 bases, with 11 bases between. The CDR3 contains 15 residues. Here the CDR3 reads CASSPRLATNEKLFF. Here the CDR3 DNA reads TGCGCCAGCAGCCCCAGGCTTGCAACTAATGAAAAACTGTTTTTT.

The chain recombines TRBV7-8 with TRBJ2-6; D is unclear. This CDR3 is 14 amino acids long. Per the germline V gene, CDR1 is SGHVS and CDR2 is FQNEAQ. Trimming cost V 4 bases and J 3 bases, with 7 bases left between them. Here the CDR3 reads CASSSADGANVLTF. DNA of the CDR3: TGTGCCAGCAGCTCAGCCGATGGGGCCAACGTCCTGACTTTC.

The chain combines TRBV6-1 with TRBJ1-6; 8 nucleotides line up with TRBD1. CDR3 length: 14 amino acids. The J segment lost 4 bases and the V segment lost 6 bases, leaving 2 bases of the junction unmatched. Germline CDR1 MNHNS, CDR2 SASEGT. CDR3: CASRRTGYNSPLHF. The CDR3 nucleotides are TGTGCCAGCAGGCGGACAGGGTATAATTCACCCCTCCACTTT.

The J gene is TRBJ2-3, the V gene TRBV4-1, with D maybe TRBD1 (6 bases). The CDR3 has 16 residues. V gave up 1 base and J gave up 2 bases, with 13 bases separating them. The germline CDR1 and CDR2 sequences are MGHRA and YSYEKL. The DNA of the CDR3 is TGCGCCAGCAGCCAAGTCCCCAGGGGATTCACAGATACGCAGTATTTT. Amino acids: CASSQVPRGFTDTQYF.

This clone appeared a single time. The chain combines TRBV28 with TRBJ1-6, with 7 bases that match TRBD1. Germline loops: CDR1 MDHEN, CDR2 SYDVKM. CDR3 length: 14 amino acids. Trimming removed 4 bases from V and 5 bases from J; junction bases left unmatched: 2. CDR3 in DNA: TGTGCCAGCAGTTCAGGGGGGAATAATTCACCCCTCCACTTT. Amino acids: CASSSGGNNSPLHF.

This chain uses TRBV10-3 with TRBJ2-7; 8 nucleotides agree with TRBD1. With V trimmed by 4 bases and J by 3 bases, 11 bases remained unmatched. CDR3 length: 16 residues. Germline V gene lookup returns CDR1 ENHRY and CDR2 SYGVKD. In DNA, the CDR3 is TGTGCCATCAGTGCGACAGGGGCCCCCACCTTCTACGAGCAGTACGTC. Its translation: CAISATGAPTFYEQYV.

V gene TRBV28 combines with J gene TRBJ2-3; D unresolved. Trimming cost V 2 bases and J 4 bases, with 13 bases left between them. Germline V gene data show CDR1 as MDHEN and CDR2 as SYDVKM. The CDR3 extends over 15 amino acids. For the CDR3, the DNA is TGTGCCAGCAGTTTAACCCCCGCCAAGGCAGATACGCAGTATTTT. Translating gives CASSLTPAKADTQYF.

The rearrangement uses TRBV19 and TRBJ1-5; D is ambiguous. CDR1 LNHDA and CDR2 SQIVND come from the germline V gene (reference sequence). V lost 1 base to trimming and J lost 3 bases, with 4 bases between them. The CDR3 runs 13 residues. The CDR3: CASSIGINQPQHF. CDR3 bases: TGTGCCAGTAGTATAGGCATCAATCAGCCCCAGCATTTT.

V usage is TRBV13 and J usage is TRBJ1-1; the D is unclear. Trimming left V 0 bases short and J 1 base short, with 9 bases between. The CDR3 is 15 amino acids. Germline V lookup: CDR1 PRHDT, CDR2 FYEKMQ (reference sequence). This CDR3 reads CASSLGSGQNTEAFF. The CDR3, as DNA: TGTGCCAGCAGCTTAGGTAGCGGCCAGAACACTGAAGCTTTCTTT.

The chain recombines TRBV20-1 with TRBJ2-1, with D uncertain. This CDR3 has 10 residues. V lost 4 bases, J lost 8 bases, and 6 bases lay in between. Germline assignment: CDR1 DFQATT and CDR2 SNEGSKA (reference sequence). CDR3 sequence (DNA): TGCAGTGCTACGGTTCATGAGCAGTTCTTC. Amino acid sequence: CSATVHEQFF.

The chain combines TRBV5-6 with TRBJ2-3; 7 bases align to TRBD2. Germline V CDR1 and CDR2: SGHDT, YYEEEE. V gave up 4 bases and J gave up 4 bases; unmatched junction bases: 9. The CDR3 consists of 15 residues. Here the CDR3 DNA reads TGTGCCAGCAGCACGGACTACAGCGGGGCAGATACGCAGTATTTT. Its protein is CASSTDYSGADTQYF.

The V call is TRBV5-4, the J call TRBJ1-1; D might be TRBD1 (6 bases). Trimming took off 4 bases at V and 1 base at J, with 14 bases between the two ends. Germline V gene lookup returns CDR1 SGHNT and CDR2 YYREEE (reference sequence). This CDR3 spans 15 amino acids. The CDR3 here is CASSPQRGGNTEAFF. CDR3 coding DNA: TGTGCCAGCAGCCCCCAGAGAGGGGGGAACACTGAAGCTTTCTTT.

This chain uses TRBV4-1 with TRBJ2-3; no firm D call. Trimming left V 3 bases short and J 0 bases short, with 7 bases between. In germline, CDR1 is MGHRA, CDR2 YSYEKL. CDR3 length: 14 residues. CDR3 residues: CASSHQISTDTQYF. CDR3 nucleotides: TGCGCCAGCAGCCACCAAATCAGCACAGATACGCAGTATTTT.

This chain connects TRBV5-1 to TRBJ1-4, with D perhaps matching TRBD1 (5 bases). The CDR3 has 17 amino acids. Germline V lookup: CDR1 SGHRS, CDR2 YFSETQ. The V gene lost 0 bases and the J gene lost 0 bases, with 12 bases spanning the gap. This CDR3 reads CASSLDLGAATNEKLFF. DNA for the CDR3: TGCGCCAGCAGCTTGGACCTAGGGGCAGCAACTAATGAAAAACTGTTTTTT. The full variable domain, with the rest looked up from reference TRBV5-1 and TRBJ1-4, is KAGVTQTPRYLIKTRGQQVTLSCSPISGHRSVSWYQQTPGQGLQFLFEYFSETQRNKGNFPGRFSGRQFSNSRSEMNVSTLELGDSALYLCASSLDLGAATNEKLFFGSGTQLSVL.

V gene TRBV11-2 combines with J gene TRBJ2-7; 7 bases align to TRBD2. J lost 13 bases, V lost 4 bases, and 13 bases had no gene match. There are 13 residues in the CDR3. Germline V gene sequence: CDR1 SGHAT, CDR2 FQNNGV. CDR3 region: CASSSSRGGMLYF. DNA of the CDR3: TGTGCCAGCAGCTCCTCCCGGGGAGGGATGCTCTACTTC. The variable domain in full, with the rest retrieved from reference TRBV11-2 and TRBJ2-7, is EAGVAQSPRYKIIEKRQSVAFWCNPISGHATLYWYQQILGQGPKLLIQFQNNGVVDDSQLPKDRFSAERLKGVDSTLKIQPAKLEDSAVYLCASSSSRGGMLYFGPGTRLTVT.

The chain links TRBV13 to TRBJ1-6; 8 positions agree with TRBD1. Germline CDR1 is PRHDT and CDR2 is FYEKMQ (reference sequence). V dropped 5 bases and J dropped 9; count of bases not matched to a gene: 3. This CDR3 comprises 13 residues. This CDR3 reads CASSLDRGSPLHF. Here the CDR3 DNA reads TGTGCCAGCAGCCTCGACAGGGGTTCACCCCTCCACTTT.

Concerning this clone itself: Other DNA sequences in this specimen translate into the identical CDR3. The J gene is TRBJ1-2, the V gene TRBV27; 7 bases are shared with TRBD1. Germline CDR1 and CDR2: MNHEY and SMNVEV (reference sequence). This CDR3 has 14 residues. J was trimmed by 7 bases and V by 5 bases; bases with no gene match: 10. Here the CDR3 reads CASSPSTGMGGYTF. The CDR3 bases are TGTGCCAGCAGTCCTTCGACAGGGATGGGTGGCTACACCTTC.

The CDR3 nucleotides are TGTGCCAGCAGCCCCAGGGGGAAGATTAGCACAGATACGCAGTATTTT. As protein: CASSPRGKISTDTQYF. This rearrangement joins TRBV13 to TRBJ2-3; 7 bases are shared with TRBD1. The CDR3 is made up of 16 amino acids. Per the germline V gene, CDR1 is PRHDT and CDR2 is FYEKMQ (reference sequence). V trimming: 5 bases; J trimming: 0 bases; junction bases outside the gene matches: 8.

This sequence joins TRBV11-2 and TRBJ2-7; TRBD2 agrees at 7 bases. Germline CDR1 reads SGHAT; CDR2 reads FQNNGV. V lost 5 bases and J lost 4; bases outside the gene matches: 14. The CDR3 has 16 amino acids. Here the CDR3 DNA reads TGTGCCAGCAGCGGTCCGACTGGCGGGGGACGATACGAGCAGTACTTC. Amino acids: CASSGPTGGGRYEQYF.

The J gene is TRBJ2-5, the V gene TRBV7-2; the D gene is possibly TRBD2 (5 bases). Germline CDR1 SGHTA, CDR2 FQGNSA. V lost 6 bases, J lost 4 bases, and 15 bases lay in between. This CDR3 is built from 14 residues. The CDR3 sequence is CASRSRGEGETQYF. The DNA of the CDR3 is TGTGCCAGCAGAAGCCGGGGTGAGGGAGAGACCCAGTACTTC.

The chain recombines TRBV4-1 with TRBJ1-4, with unresolved D. Germline lookup yields CDR1 MGHRA and CDR2 YSYEKL. V was shortened by 4 bases and J by 5 bases, with 20 bases between the two germline ends. The CDR3 totals 17 residues. DNA of the CDR3: TGCGCCAGCAGCCTTGCCCCCGGGTCGGCAGAGAATGAAAAACTGTTTTTT. Its protein product is CASSLAPGSAENEKLFF.